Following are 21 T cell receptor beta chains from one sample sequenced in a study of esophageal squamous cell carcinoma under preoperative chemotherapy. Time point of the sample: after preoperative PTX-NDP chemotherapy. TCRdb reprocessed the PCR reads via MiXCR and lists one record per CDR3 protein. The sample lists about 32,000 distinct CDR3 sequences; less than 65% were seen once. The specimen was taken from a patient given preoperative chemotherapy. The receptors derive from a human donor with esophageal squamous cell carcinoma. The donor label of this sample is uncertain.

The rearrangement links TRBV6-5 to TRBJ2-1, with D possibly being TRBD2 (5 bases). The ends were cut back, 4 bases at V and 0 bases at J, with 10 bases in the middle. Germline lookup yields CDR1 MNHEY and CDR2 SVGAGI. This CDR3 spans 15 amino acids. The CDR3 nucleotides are TGTGCCAGCAGTTTAGCTGGGAGCTCCTACAATGAGCAGTTCTTC. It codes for CASSLAGSSYNEQFF.

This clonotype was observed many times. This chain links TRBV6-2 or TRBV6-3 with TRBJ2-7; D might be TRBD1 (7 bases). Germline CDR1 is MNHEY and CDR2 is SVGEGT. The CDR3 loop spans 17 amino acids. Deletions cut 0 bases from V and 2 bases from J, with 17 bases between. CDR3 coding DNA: TGTGCCAGCAGTTACTCCGGTCCGGCGGGACAGACCTACGAGCAGTACTTC. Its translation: CASSYSGPAGQTYEQYF.

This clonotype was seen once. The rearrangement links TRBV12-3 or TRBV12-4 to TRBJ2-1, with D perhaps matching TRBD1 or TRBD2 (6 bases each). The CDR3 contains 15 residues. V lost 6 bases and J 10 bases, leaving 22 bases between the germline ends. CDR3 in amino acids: CASSEGEGGSYEQFF. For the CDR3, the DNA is TGTGCCAGCAGCGAAGGCGAGGGGGGCTCCTACGAGCAGTTCTTC.

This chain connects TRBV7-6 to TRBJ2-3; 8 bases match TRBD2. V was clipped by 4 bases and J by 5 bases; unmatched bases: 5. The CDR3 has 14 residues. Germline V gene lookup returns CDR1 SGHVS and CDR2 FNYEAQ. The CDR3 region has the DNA TGTGCCAGCAGCTCGGGGGGGGTCCAAGATACGCAGTATTTT. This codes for CASSSGGVQDTQYF.

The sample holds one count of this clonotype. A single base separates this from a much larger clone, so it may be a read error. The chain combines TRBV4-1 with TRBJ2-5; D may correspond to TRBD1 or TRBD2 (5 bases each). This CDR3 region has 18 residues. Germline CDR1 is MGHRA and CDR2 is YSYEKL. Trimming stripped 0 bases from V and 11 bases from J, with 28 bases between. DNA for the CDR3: TGCGCCAGCAGCCAAGATGGTGAAGGGGCGGGCTCCTACAATGAGCAGTACTTC. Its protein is CASSQDGEGAGSYNEQYF.

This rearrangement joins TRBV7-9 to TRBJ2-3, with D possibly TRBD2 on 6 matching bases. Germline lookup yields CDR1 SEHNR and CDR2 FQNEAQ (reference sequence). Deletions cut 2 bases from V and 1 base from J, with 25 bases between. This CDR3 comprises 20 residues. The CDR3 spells CASSLLRRQGSSVGTDTQYF. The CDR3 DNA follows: TGTGCCAGCAGCTTACTTCGTCGGCAGGGTTCTAGCGTGGGCACAGATACGCAGTATTTT.

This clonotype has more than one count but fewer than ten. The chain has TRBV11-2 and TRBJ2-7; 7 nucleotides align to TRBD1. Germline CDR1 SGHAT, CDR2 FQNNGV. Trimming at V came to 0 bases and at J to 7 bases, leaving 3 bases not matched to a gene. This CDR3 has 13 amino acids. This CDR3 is CASSLETGIEQYF. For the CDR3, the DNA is TGTGCCAGCAGCTTAGAGACAGGGATAGAGCAGTACTTC.

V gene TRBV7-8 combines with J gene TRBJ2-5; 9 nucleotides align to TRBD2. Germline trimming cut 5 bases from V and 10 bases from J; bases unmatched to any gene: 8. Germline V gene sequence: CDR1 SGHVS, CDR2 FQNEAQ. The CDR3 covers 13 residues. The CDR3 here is CASSPGTSSIQYF. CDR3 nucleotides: TGTGCCAGCAGCCCCGGGACTAGCAGCATCCAGTACTTC.

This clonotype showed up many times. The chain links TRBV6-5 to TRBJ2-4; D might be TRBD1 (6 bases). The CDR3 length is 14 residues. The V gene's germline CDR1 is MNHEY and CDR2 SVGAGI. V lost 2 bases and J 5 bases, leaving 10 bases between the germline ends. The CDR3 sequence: CASSYPAGENIQYF. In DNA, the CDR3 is TGTGCCAGCAGTTACCCGGCAGGGGAAAACATTCAGTACTTC.

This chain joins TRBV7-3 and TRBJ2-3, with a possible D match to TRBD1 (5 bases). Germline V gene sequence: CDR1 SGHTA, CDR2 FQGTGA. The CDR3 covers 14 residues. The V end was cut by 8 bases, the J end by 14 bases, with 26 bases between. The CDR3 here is CASARGVSTDALYF. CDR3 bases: TGTGCCAGCGCAAGGGGCGTGAGCACCGATGCGCTGTATTTT. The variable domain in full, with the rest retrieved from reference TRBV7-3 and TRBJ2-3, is GAGVSQTPSNKVTEKGKYVELRCDPISGHTALYWYRQSLGQGPEFLIYFQGTGAADDSGLPNDRFFAVRPEGSVSTLKIQRTERGDSAVYLCASARGVSTDALYFGPGTRLTVL.

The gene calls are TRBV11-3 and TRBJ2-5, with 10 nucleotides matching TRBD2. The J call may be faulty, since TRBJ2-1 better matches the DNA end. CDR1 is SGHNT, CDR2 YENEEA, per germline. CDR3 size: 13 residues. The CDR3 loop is CASQLAGAYEQFF. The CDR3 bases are TGTGCCAGTCAGCTAGCGGGAGCCTATGAGCAGTTCTTC.

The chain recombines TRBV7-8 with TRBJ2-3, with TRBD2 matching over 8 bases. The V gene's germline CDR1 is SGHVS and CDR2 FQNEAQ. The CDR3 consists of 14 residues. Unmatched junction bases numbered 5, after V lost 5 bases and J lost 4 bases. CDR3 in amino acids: CASSPGLAADTQYF. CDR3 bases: TGTGCCAGCAGCCCAGGACTAGCTGCAGATACGCAGTATTTT. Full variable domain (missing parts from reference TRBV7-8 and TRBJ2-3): GAGVSQSPRYKVAKRGQDVALRCDPISGHVSLFWYQQALGQGPEFLTYFQNEAQLDKSGLPSDRFFAERPEGSVSTLKIQRTQQEDSAVYLCASSPGLAADTQYFGPGTRLTVL.

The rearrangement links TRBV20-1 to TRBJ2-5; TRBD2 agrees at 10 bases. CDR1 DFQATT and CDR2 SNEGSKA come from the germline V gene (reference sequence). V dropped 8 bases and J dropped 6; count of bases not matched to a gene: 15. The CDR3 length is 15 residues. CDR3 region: CSTSVSGGRWKTQYF. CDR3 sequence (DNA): TGCAGTACATCCGTTAGCGGGGGGAGATGGAAGACCCAGTACTTC.

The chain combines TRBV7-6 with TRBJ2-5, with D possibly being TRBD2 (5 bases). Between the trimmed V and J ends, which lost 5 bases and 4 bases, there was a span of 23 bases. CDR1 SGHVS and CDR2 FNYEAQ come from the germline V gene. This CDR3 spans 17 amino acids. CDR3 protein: CASSAGGGGPDTETQYF. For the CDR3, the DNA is TGTGCCAGCAGCGCGGGTGGCGGCGGCCCCGACACAGAGACCCAGTACTTC.

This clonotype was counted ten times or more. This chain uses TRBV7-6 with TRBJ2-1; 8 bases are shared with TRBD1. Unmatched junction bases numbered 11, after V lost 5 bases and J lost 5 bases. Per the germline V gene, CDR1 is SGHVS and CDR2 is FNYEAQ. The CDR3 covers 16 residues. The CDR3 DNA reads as TGTGCCAGCAGCCCACGACAGGGGAGAGACCACAATGAGCAGTTCTTC. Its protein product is CASSPRQGRDHNEQFF.

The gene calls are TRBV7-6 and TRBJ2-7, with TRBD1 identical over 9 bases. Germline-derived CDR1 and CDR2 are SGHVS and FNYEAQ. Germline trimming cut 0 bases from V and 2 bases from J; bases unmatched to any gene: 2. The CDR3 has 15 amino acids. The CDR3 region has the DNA TGTGCCAGCAGCTTAGCGACAGGGGGAACCTACGAGCAGTACTTC. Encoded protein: CASSLATGGTYEQYF. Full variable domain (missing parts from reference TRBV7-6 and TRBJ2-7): GAGVSQSPRYKVTKRGQDVALRCDPISGHVSLYWYRQALGQGPEFLTYFNYEAQQDKSGLPNDRFSAERPEGSISTLTIQRTEQRDSAMYRCASSLATGGTYEQYFGPGTRLTVT.

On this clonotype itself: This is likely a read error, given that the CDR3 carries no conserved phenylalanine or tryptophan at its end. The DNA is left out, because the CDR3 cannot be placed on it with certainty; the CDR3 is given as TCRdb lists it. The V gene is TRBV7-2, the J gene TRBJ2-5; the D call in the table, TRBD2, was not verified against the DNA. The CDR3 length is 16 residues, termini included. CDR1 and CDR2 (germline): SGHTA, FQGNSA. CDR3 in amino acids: CASSSGRGAPRTSWLS.

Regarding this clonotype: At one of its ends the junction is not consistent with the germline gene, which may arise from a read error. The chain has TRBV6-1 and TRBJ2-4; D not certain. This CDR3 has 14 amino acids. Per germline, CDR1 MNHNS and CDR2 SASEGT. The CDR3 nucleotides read TGTGCCAGCAGGCGGCGGCGAGCCGTCAACATGCAGTACTTT. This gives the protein CASRRRRAVNMQYF.

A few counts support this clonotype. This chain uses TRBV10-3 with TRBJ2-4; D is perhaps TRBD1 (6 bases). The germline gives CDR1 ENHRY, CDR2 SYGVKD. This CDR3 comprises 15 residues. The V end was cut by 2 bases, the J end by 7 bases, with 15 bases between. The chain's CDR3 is CAISEGGSQVNIQYF. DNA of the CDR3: TGTGCCATCAGTGAGGGGGGCAGTCAGGTGAACATTCAGTACTTC.

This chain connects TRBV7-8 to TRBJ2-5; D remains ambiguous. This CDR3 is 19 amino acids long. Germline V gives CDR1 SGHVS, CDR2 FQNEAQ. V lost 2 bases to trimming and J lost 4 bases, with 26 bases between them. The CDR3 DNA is TGTGCCAGCAGCTTAAAGGCAATGGGATCGGTGGCCTACGGAGAGACCCAGTACTTC. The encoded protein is CASSLKAMGSVAYGETQYF.

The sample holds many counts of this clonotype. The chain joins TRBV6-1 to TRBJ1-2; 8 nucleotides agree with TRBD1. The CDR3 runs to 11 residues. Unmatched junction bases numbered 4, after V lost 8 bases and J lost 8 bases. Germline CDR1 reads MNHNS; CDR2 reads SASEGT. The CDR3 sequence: CASRQGWGYTF. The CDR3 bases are TGTGCCAGCCGACAGGGGTGGGGCTACACCTTC.